Sequencing of this T cell receptor (beta chain) was carried out in a study of T cell responses to AZD1222 COVID-19 vaccine. Findings and limits, study-wide: Targets within unmutated variant regions were reportedly found for nearly half of spike-specific TCRs.

A note on this clone: The antigen remains unidentified.

Repertoires were generated with immunoSEQ multiplex PCR, while TCRdb's copy carries only in-frame clones and drops some. The profile shows 140,000 to 150,000 clones, roughly 91% of them singletons. The material sequenced was peripheral blood, taken on day 0 of AZD1222 vaccination. The TCR comes from an adult in good health.

The CDR3 reads CSVEAGGAFTDTQYF. The CDR3 bases are TGCAGCGTTGAGGCAGGGGGCGCCTTCACAGATACGCAGTATTTT. V and J are TRBV29-1 and TRBJ2-3; 8 bases agree with TRBD1. This CDR3 is built from 15 residues. Germline V gene data show CDR1 as SQVTM and CDR2 as ANQGSEA. Losses at the gene ends were 3 bases for V and 2 bases for J; bases not matched to a gene: 7.